These 22 T cell receptor beta chains came from one sample sequenced in a study of a mutant IDH1 vaccine in newly diagnosed glioma. Time point noted: baseline, week 1 (first vaccination visit). Treatment noted: pre-vaccination baseline after standard-of-care therapy. Sequencing used immunoSEQ multiplex PCR; TCRdb keeps in-frame clones, though not all of them. The sample yields 20,000 to 25,000 clones, approximately 85% seen once. The specimen was PBMCs, collected from a glioma patient treated with radiotherapy, temozolomide or both. The receptor source for this set is a man aged 40-55 years with glioma.

The chain employs TRBV2 and TRBJ1-1; D gene uncertain. Germline CDR1 reads SNHLY; CDR2 reads FYNNEI. This CDR3 comprises 13 residues. Trimming left V 3 bases short and J 0 bases short, with 5 bases between. The CDR3 nucleotides read TGTGCCAGCAGTGACGGACTGAACACTGAAGCTTTCTTT. Its protein product is CASSDGLNTEAFF.

This chain links TRBV11-3 with TRBJ2-7; TRBD2 is a possible D gene (5 bases). V was shortened by 5 bases and J by 3 bases, with 11 bases between the two germline ends. Germline-derived CDR1 and CDR2 are SGHNT and YENEEA. This CDR3 region has 13 residues. CDR3: CASSRGLGYEQYF. CDR3 nucleotide sequence: TGTGCCAGCAGCCGCGGGTTGGGCTACGAGCAGTACTTC.

The table lists this clone with a few counts. The chain employs TRBV2 and TRBJ1-5; 7 bases agree with TRBD1. Germline V gene lookup returns CDR1 SNHLY and CDR2 FYNNEI. V dropped 6 bases and J dropped 0; count of bases not matched to a gene: 2. The CDR3 is made up of 14 amino acids. The CDR3 DNA sequence: TGTGCCAGCAGCGGGGACAGTAGCAATCAGCCCCAGCATTTT. It specifies CASSGDSSNQPQHF.

The chain uses TRBV10-2 and TRBJ1-2; D remains unclear. The germline CDR1 and CDR2 sequences are WSHSY and SAAADI. This CDR3 is built from 13 residues. V was trimmed by 3 bases and J by 6 bases, leaving 11 bases between them. The CDR3 DNA is TGCGCCAGCAGTGATCGCGGGATTCATGGCTACACCTTC. It is translated as CASSDRGIHGYTF.

The rearrangement links TRBV5-1 to TRBJ1-5, with D possibly matching TRBD1 (6 bases). Germline V gene sequence: CDR1 SGHRS, CDR2 YFSETQ. CDR3 length: 14 amino acids. The V end lost 0 bases, the J end lost 5 bases, and 9 bases lay between the germline ends. This CDR3 is CASSLGGADQPQHF. In DNA, the CDR3 is TGCGCCAGCAGCTTGGGGGGGGCAGATCAGCCCCAGCATTTT.

The V and J genes are TRBV28 and TRBJ2-7; 8 nucleotides agree with TRBD2. The V gene end was trimmed by 2 bases and the J gene end by 6 bases; junction bases not matched to a gene: 6. This CDR3 contains 14 residues. Germline V CDR1 and CDR2: MDHEN, SYDVKM. The CDR3 here is CASSLPGTRFEQYF. The CDR3 DNA reads as TGTGCCAGCAGTTTACCCGGGACTAGGTTCGAGCAGTACTTC.

This rearrangement joins TRBV5-1 to TRBJ2-7; 10 bases fit TRBD1. There are 15 residues in the CDR3. Looked up from germline, CDR1 is SGHRS and CDR2 is YFSETQ. Trimming took 5 bases from V and 4 from J; bases not matched to a gene: 9. The CDR3 region is CASSLGTGVTYEQYV. CDR3 bases: TGCGCCAGCAGTTTAGGGACAGGGGTAACTTACGAGCAGTACGTC.

This chain uses TRBV6-5 with TRBJ1-5; 7 bases map to TRBD1. Looked up from germline, CDR1 is MNHEY and CDR2 is SVGAGI. The CDR3 loop spans 15 amino acids. V shed 4 bases and J 4 bases; nucleotides not matched to a gene: 7. The CDR3 sequence: CASSSTTGPNQPQHF. CDR3 nucleotides: TGTGCCAGCAGTTCTACGACAGGGCCGAATCAGCCCCAGCATTTT.

The rearrangement uses TRBV14 and TRBJ2-2; the match to TRBD2 covers 8 bases. The CDR3 is 14 amino acids. V trimming: 1 base; J trimming: 6 bases; junction bases outside the gene matches: 1. Germline values: CDR1 SGHDN, CDR2 FVKESK. The CDR3 loop reads CASSQVGRAGELFF. CDR3 nucleotide sequence: TGTGCCAGCAGCCAAGTCGGGAGGGCCGGGGAGCTGTTTTTT.

The chain joins TRBV2 to TRBJ1-6; 7 bases line up with TRBD1. V shed 6 bases, J shed 11 bases, and the junction held 13 bases outside the gene matches. Germline CDR1 SNHLY, CDR2 FYNNEI. This CDR3 comprises 15 residues. CDR3 bases: TGTGCCAGCAGAATGGAGGCAGGGGGACTAACACCCCTCCACTTT. Translating it yields CASRMEAGGLTPLHF.

This chain uses TRBV25-1 with TRBJ2-1; D call uncertain. Per the germline V gene, CDR1 is MGHDK and CDR2 is SYGVNS. The CDR3 contains 13 residues. V was shortened by 3 bases and J by 3 bases, with 6 bases between the two germline ends. CDR3 amino acids: CASSDSYYNEQFF. The CDR3 DNA reads as TGTGCCAGCAGTGATTCGTACTACAATGAGCAGTTCTTC.

V is TRBV19 and J is TRBJ1-4; D is possibly TRBD1 (6 bases). The CDR3 totals 14 residues. Per the germline V gene, CDR1 is LNHDA and CDR2 is SQIVND (reference sequence). Trimming stripped 7 bases from V and 4 bases from J, with 13 bases between. The CDR3 DNA reads TGTGCCAGTAACCCAGGGGCGCATAATGAAAAACTGTTTTTT. This encodes CASNPGAHNEKLFF.

This clone was seen only once. The V call is TRBV7-9, the J call TRBJ2-7, with D tentatively TRBD1 or TRBD2 (5 bases each). The germline CDR1 and CDR2 sequences are SEHNR and FQNEAQ (reference sequence). The CDR3 runs to 13 residues. Trimming left V 0 bases short and J 2 bases short, with 5 bases between. The CDR3 DNA sequence: TGTGCCAGCAGCTTAGCGGGGGCCTACGAGCAGTACTTC. It encodes CASSLAGAYEQYF.

This clone has only a few counts. This sequence joins TRBV29-1 and TRBJ2-3, with 7 bases fitting TRBD1. This CDR3 has 13 amino acids. Germline CDR1 SQVTM, CDR2 ANQGSEA. Unmatched junction bases numbered 4, after V lost 6 bases and J lost 1 base. Here the CDR3 reads CSVRQGGTDTQYF. The CDR3 DNA follows: TGCAGCGTAAGACAGGGAGGCACAGATACGCAGTATTTT.

The chain is built from TRBV2 and TRBJ2-1; 9 bases are a match to TRBD2. This CDR3 comprises 16 residues. With 3 bases clipped from V and 7 bases from J, the junction kept 10 bases outside the gene matches. Germline V gene data show CDR1 as SNHLY and CDR2 as FYNNEI. The CDR3 nucleotides are TGTGCCAGCAGTGATGGGCTGGCGGGAGGGAGAAATGAGCAGTTCTTC. Protein sequence: CASSDGLAGGRNEQFF.

The gene calls are TRBV6-5 and TRBJ2-2; perhaps TRBD1 as D (6 bases). The germline gives CDR1 MNHEY, CDR2 SVGAGI. The CDR3 totals 15 residues. The V gene lost 4 bases and the J gene lost 5 bases, with 14 bases spanning the gap. The CDR3 coding sequence is TGTGCCAGCAGTTTCTCGGGACACTTTACCGGGGAGCTGTTTTTT. Its protein product is CASSFSGHFTGELFF.

This chain joins TRBV6-6 and TRBJ1-2; 7 positions agree with TRBD1. Germline V lookup: CDR1 MNHNY, CDR2 SVGAGI (reference sequence). J gave up 8 bases and V 2 bases, and 8 bases lay outside the gene matches. The CDR3 extends over 14 amino acids. In nucleotides, the CDR3 is TGTGCCAGCAGTTACGGTCAACAGGGGTTAGGCTACACCTTC. Protein product: CASSYGQQGLGYTF.

V gene TRBV19 combines with J gene TRBJ1-1; D gene uncertain. The V end lost 8 bases, the J end lost 5 bases, and 15 bases lay between the germline ends. The germline CDR1 and CDR2 sequences are LNHDA and SQIVND (reference sequence). The CDR3 covers 13 residues. The chain's CDR3 is CASLDEGRTEAFF. The CDR3 nucleotides are TGTGCCAGTTTGGACGAGGGAAGGACTGAAGCTTTCTTT.

The rearrangement links TRBV7-8 to TRBJ1-2; D not resolved. The CDR3 runs to 18 residues. The ends were cut back, 2 bases at V and 4 bases at J, with 23 bases in the middle. Looked up from germline, CDR1 is SGHVS and CDR2 is FQNEAQ. CDR3 in amino acids: CASSLSSAGPIPFYGYTF. For the CDR3, the DNA is TGTGCCAGCAGCTTAAGTAGTGCAGGACCAATACCTTTCTATGGCTACACCTTC.

This clone was seen only a few times. J is TRBJ2-5 and V is TRBV5-1; 7 bases match TRBD2. This CDR3 region has 15 residues. V dropped 9 bases and J dropped 4; count of bases not matched to a gene: 15. The germline V gene encodes CDR1 SGHRS and CDR2 YFSETQ. The CDR3 bases are TGCGCCACCTCCCCCGACGGGGGGAATTTAGAGACCCAGTACTTC. Its translation is CATSPDGGNLETQYF. The full variable domain, with the rest looked up from reference TRBV5-1 and TRBJ2-5, is KAGVTQTPRYLIKTRGQQVTLSCSPISGHRSVSWYQQTPGQGLQFLFEYFSETQRNKGNFPGRFSGRQFSNSRSEMNVSTLELGDSALYLCATSPDGGNLETQYFGPGTRLLVL.

The chain uses TRBV19 and TRBJ1-1, with TRBD1 as a possible D gene (6 bases). Trimming took off 3 bases at V and 0 bases at J, with 14 bases between the two ends. Germline V gives CDR1 LNHDA, CDR2 SQIVND (reference sequence). This CDR3 spans 16 amino acids. The CDR3 nucleotides are TGTGCCAGTAGTATCCGACAGGCGAGCATGAACACTGAAGCTTTCTTT. This sequence encodes CASSIRQASMNTEAFF. The variable domain in full, completed from reference TRBV19 and TRBJ1-1, reads DGGITQSPKYLFRKEGQNVTLSCEQNLNHDAMYWYRQDPGQGLRLIYYSQIVNDFQKGDIAEGYSVSREKKESFPLTVTSAQKNPTAFYLCASSIRQASMNTEAFFGQGTRLTVV.

The chain joins TRBV6-1 to TRBJ2-7; no reliable D call. This CDR3 contains 13 residues. Germline values: CDR1 MNHNS, CDR2 SASEGT. The ends were cut back, 0 bases at V and 7 bases at J, with 10 bases in the middle. CDR3 region: CASSEAHLGEQYF. CDR3 in DNA: TGTGCCAGCAGTGAAGCTCATCTGGGGGAGCAGTACTTC.